Below, 25 T cell receptor beta chains from the same sample are listed, as sequenced in a study of PD-1 blockade in mismatch repair-deficient tumors. The data were produced by immunoSEQ multiplex PCR, yet TCRdb's version contains in-frame clones alone and is incomplete. Of roughly 130,000 clones in the sample, roughly 90% were seen once. The specimen was peripheral blood, collected approximately 69 weeks after starting pembrolizumab. The receptors were sampled from an adult with mismatch repair-deficient cancer.

The rearrangement uses TRBV5-8 and TRBJ2-3, with 9 nucleotides matching TRBD2. V gave up 2 bases and J gave up 1 base; unmatched junction bases: 2. This CDR3 comprises 15 residues. CDR1 and CDR2 from the germline V gene are SGHTS and YDEGEE. CDR3 bases: TGTGCCAGCAGCTTAAGACTAGCGGGCACAGATACGCAGTATTTT. Protein sequence: CASSLRLAGTDTQYF.

The gene calls are TRBV6-5 and TRBJ1-1; D is perhaps TRBD1 (5 bases). Trimming removed 4 bases from V and 0 bases from J, with 9 bases in between. The CDR3 runs to 14 residues. Germline V gene data show CDR1 as MNHEY and CDR2 as SVGAGI. In DNA, the CDR3 is TGTGCCAGCAGTTTTGGGGGGATGAACACTGAAGCTTTCTTT. As protein: CASSFGGMNTEAFF.

This rearrangement joins TRBV27 to TRBJ2-5; 12 nucleotides match TRBD2. The CDR3 totals 16 residues. Germline CDR1 and CDR2: MNHEY and SMNVEV (reference sequence). With 5 bases clipped from V and 4 bases from J, the junction kept 8 bases outside the gene matches. DNA of the CDR3: TGTGCCAGCAGTCCAATGACTAGCGGGAGAAGAGAGACCCAGTACTTC. It is translated as CASSPMTSGRRETQYF.

The V call is TRBV6-1, the J call TRBJ2-7; D call uncertain. This CDR3 has 10 amino acids. CDR1 is MNHNS, CDR2 SASEGT, per germline. V gave up 10 bases and J gave up 5 bases, with 9 bases separating them. CDR3 nucleotide sequence: TGTGCCACCCGCTTCCACGAGCAGTACTTC. Protein product: CATRFHEQYF.

About this clone: Distinct nucleotide sequences in the sample also encode this CDR3. This chain links TRBV11-2 with TRBJ2-5; D is undetermined. The CDR3 length is 11 residues. V lost 4 bases to trimming and J lost 2 bases, with 2 bases between them. Germline V gives CDR1 SGHAT, CDR2 FQNNGV. The CDR3 loop reads CASSSQETQYF. In DNA, the CDR3 is TGTGCCAGCAGCTCACAAGAGACCCAGTACTTC.

The V gene is TRBV18, the J gene TRBJ1-5; D possibly corresponds to TRBD1 (5 bases). The V end lost 2 bases, the J end lost 3 bases, and 8 bases lay between the germline ends. CDR1 and CDR2 (germline): KGHSH, LQKENI. The CDR3 runs to 14 residues. The CDR3 sequence is CASSPTTDNQPQHF. CDR3 nucleotides: TGTGCCAGCTCACCAACGACAGACAATCAGCCCCAGCATTTT.

The chain is built from TRBV10-3 and TRBJ2-7; TRBD2 agrees at 11 bases. There are 15 residues in the CDR3. Losses at the gene ends were 10 bases for V and 2 bases for J; bases not matched to a gene: 10. Germline-derived CDR1 and CDR2 are ENHRY and SYGVKD. In nucleotides, the CDR3 is TGTGCCACCTTACAGGGACTAGCGGCCACCTACGAGCAGTACTTC. It codes for CATLQGLAATYEQYF.

The chain joins TRBV5-4 to TRBJ1-1; no firm D call. CDR1 and CDR2 (germline): SGHNT, YYREEE (reference sequence). Trimming left V 5 bases short and J 2 bases short, with 16 bases between. The CDR3 is 15 amino acids. The CDR3 here is CASRARAKRNTEAFF. CDR3 nucleotides: TGTGCCAGCAGGGCCCGGGCCAAGAGAAACACTGAAGCTTTCTTT. The complete variable domain, with remaining parts taken from reference TRBV5-4 and TRBJ1-1, reads ETGVTQSPTHLIKTRGQQVTLRCSSQSGHNTVSWYQQALGQGPQFIFQYYREEENGRGNFPPRFSGLQFPNYSSELNVNALELDDSALYLCASRARAKRNTEAFFGQGTRLTVV.

This clone was recorded once. The chain combines TRBV5-4 with TRBJ2-2, with TRBD1 as a possible D gene (5 bases). The CDR3 has 16 amino acids. Germline CDR1 is SGHNT and CDR2 is YYREEE (reference sequence). Trimming took 2 bases from V and 1 from J, leaving 12 bases between them. The CDR3 region has the DNA TGTGCCAGCAGCTTTGGGGCGCAGTTGAACACCGGGGAGCTGTTTTTT. It encodes CASSFGAQLNTGELFF. Together with reference TRBV5-4 and TRBJ2-2, the CDR3 gives the full variable domain: ETGVTQSPTHLIKTRGQQVTLRCSSQSGHNTVSWYQQALGQGPQFIFQYYREEENGRGNFPPRFSGLQFPNYSSELNVNALELDDSALYLCASSFGAQLNTGELFFGEGSRLTVL.

The chain joins TRBV5-6 to TRBJ2-7; the D is unclear. CDR1 is SGHDT and CDR2 is YYEEEE in the germline V gene. The CDR3 is 13 amino acids. Trimming shortened V by 1 base and J by 2 bases, and 7 bases separated the two germline ends. CDR3 DNA sequence: TGTGCCAGCAGCTTGCCCCTCACCTACGAGCAGTACTTC. As protein: CASSLPLTYEQYF.

The chain employs TRBV4-3 and TRBJ1-5; TRBD1 might be the D (5 bases). Germline CDR1 and CDR2: LGHNA and YSLEER. This CDR3 region has 13 residues. V gave up 0 bases and J gave up 6 bases, with 6 bases separating them. The CDR3 coding sequence is TGCGCCAGCAGCCAAGACAGGGCTCAGCCCCAGCATTTT. Translating it yields CASSQDRAQPQHF.

The V gene is TRBV19, the J gene TRBJ2-2; D is ambiguous. V lost 1 base to trimming and J lost 4 bases, with 10 bases between them. The CDR3 consists of 15 residues. Germline V lookup: CDR1 LNHDA, CDR2 SQIVND (reference sequence). The CDR3: CASSIGRFLTGELFF. Written as DNA, the CDR3 is TGTGCCAGTAGTATAGGGCGGTTCCTCACCGGGGAGCTGTTTTTT.

The rearrangement links TRBV27 to TRBJ2-6; TRBD1 might be the D (6 bases). V was cut by 5 bases and J by 2 bases, with 10 bases left in between. CDR3 length: 15 residues. Per germline, CDR1 MNHEY and CDR2 SMNVEV (reference sequence). CDR3 in amino acids: CASSPRTAGANVLTF. DNA for the CDR3: TGTGCCAGCAGTCCCAGGACAGCTGGGGCCAACGTCCTGACTTTC.

The V gene is TRBV7-8, the J gene TRBJ2-5, with D perhaps matching TRBD1 or TRBD2 (5 bases each). CDR3 length: 16 residues. The germline V gene has CDR1 SGHVS and CDR2 FQNEAQ. Trimming cost V 1 base and J 5 bases, with 17 bases left between them. CDR3 in DNA: TGTGCCAGCAGCTTAGAGGTCAGGGCGAGGGTGGAGACCCAGTACTTC. Translated: CASSLEVRARVETQYF.

This clone showed up just once. The V and J genes are TRBV5-5 and TRBJ2-7; D perhaps matches TRBD1 (6 bases). The V end lost 3 bases, the J end lost 1 base, and 11 bases lay between the germline ends. In germline, CDR1 is SGHKS, CDR2 YYEKEE (reference sequence). The CDR3 sequence is 14 residues long. CDR3 protein: CASSSYGQSYEQYF. CDR3 coding DNA: TGTGCCAGCAGCTCCTACGGACAGTCCTACGAGCAGTACTTC.

This chain connects TRBV9 to TRBJ2-7; perhaps TRBD2 as D (6 bases). V was clipped by 2 bases and J by 5 bases, with 11 bases between them. CDR3 length equals 13 residues. Germline V CDR1 and CDR2: SGDLS, YYNGEE. CDR3 bases: TGTGCCAGCAGCGTGGAGGGTGCGGACGAGCAGTACTTC. Translation gives CASSVEGADEQYF.

CDR3 coding DNA: TGTGCCAGCAGCCCGGACAGCTCCTACGAGCAGTACTTC. It translates to CASSPDSSYEQYF. The chain is built from TRBV9 and TRBJ2-7; TRBD1 is a possible D gene (6 bases). The V gene lost 4 bases and the J gene lost 0 bases, with 8 bases spanning the gap. The germline V gene encodes CDR1 SGDLS and CDR2 YYNGEE. This CDR3 has 13 residues.

This clone was picked up a small number of times. The V and J genes are TRBV29-1 and TRBJ2-1, with 12 bases fitting TRBD2. The V segment lost 6 bases and the J segment 2 bases; nucleotides outside the gene matches: 2. There are 14 residues in the CDR3. CDR1 SQVTM and CDR2 ANQGSEA come from the germline V gene. The CDR3 nucleotides read TGCAGCGTATCTAGCGGGAGGGCCTACAATGAGCAGTTCTTC. Its translation is CSVSSGRAYNEQFF.

V gene TRBV27 combines with J gene TRBJ2-1; D is unresolved. The germline V gene has CDR1 MNHEY and CDR2 SMNVEV (reference sequence). V was shortened by 2 bases and J by 3 bases, with 5 bases between the two germline ends. CDR3 size: 13 residues. CDR3 residues: CASSLGVYNEQFF. The CDR3 nucleotides are TGTGCCAGCAGTTTAGGGGTCTACAATGAGCAGTTCTTC.

The rearrangement joins TRBV27 to TRBJ2-6; D unclear. Germline V gives CDR1 MNHEY, CDR2 SMNVEV (reference sequence). The CDR3 runs 14 residues. V was pared by 3 bases and J by 2 bases, with 5 bases between. CDR3 amino acids: CASSFRAGANVLTF. CDR3 DNA sequence: TGTGCCAGCAGTTTTAGGGCTGGGGCCAACGTCCTGACTTTC.

This chain links TRBV7-8 with TRBJ1-1, with D hard to call. The V gene's germline CDR1 is SGHVS and CDR2 FQNEAQ. The V gene lost 1 base and the J gene lost 5 bases, with 14 bases spanning the gap. The CDR3 has 15 residues. CDR3 region: CASSLVSGYGTEAFF. CDR3 DNA sequence: TGTGCCAGCAGCTTAGTATCTGGGTATGGGACTGAAGCTTTCTTT.

This clone was counted only a few times. V and J are TRBV30 and TRBJ1-4; TRBD1 agrees at 7 bases. CDR1 is GTSNPN, CDR2 SVGIG, per germline (reference sequence). V dropped 4 bases and J dropped 5; count of bases not matched to a gene: 1. The CDR3 has 12 amino acids. For the CDR3, the DNA is TGTGCCTGGAACAGGGGCAATGAAAAACTGTTTTTT. Protein sequence: CAWNRGNEKLFF.

The V gene is TRBV5-4, the J gene TRBJ2-1; D perhaps matches TRBD1 (5 bases). Trimming took off 0 bases at V and 6 bases at J, with 10 bases between the two ends. The germline gives CDR1 SGHNT, CDR2 YYREEE (reference sequence). There are 14 residues in the CDR3. The CDR3 bases are TGTGCCAGCAGCTTGGGGGGCATGGGCAATGAGCAGTTCTTC. It yields the protein CASSLGGMGNEQFF.

V usage is TRBV28 and J usage is TRBJ2-5; 7 bases are shared with TRBD1. J gave up 5 bases and V 3 bases, and 12 bases lay outside the gene matches. This CDR3 spans 16 amino acids. Germline values: CDR1 MDHEN, CDR2 SYDVKM. The CDR3 spells CASSFAPPQGWETQYF. In DNA form, the CDR3 reads TGTGCCAGCAGTTTCGCCCCCCCACAGGGGTGGGAGACCCAGTACTTC.

The chain employs TRBV29-1 and TRBJ2-1; the D is unclear. Trimming removed 1 base at V and 6 bases at J, with 10 bases between. Germline-derived CDR1 and CDR2 are SQVTM and ANQGSEA. The CDR3 length is 13 residues. The CDR3 region has the DNA TGCAGCGTTGAAGGGACCTCGGGCAATGAGCAGTTCTTC. Its translation is CSVEGTSGNEQFF.